These 8 T cell receptor beta chains were sequenced from one sample in a study of Ad26.COV2.S vaccination and SARS-CoV-2 variants. As to treatment: some 20 received Ad26.COV2.S at low or high dose, single or two shots; 5 received placebo; per-sample allocation not given. Samples came from day 63 after the first vaccine or placebo injection. TCRdb's table, derived via immunoSEQ multiplex PCR, lists solely in-frame clones and lacks some. This sample has about 380,000 clones, with 80% to 90% found just once. Here the sequenced sample was peripheral blood, taken in a trial of Ad26.COV2.S vaccine versus placebo. Receptors originate from a person between 18 and 60 years old who received the Ad26.COV2.S COVID-19 vaccine or a placebo.

The CDR3 reads CASSPRGQGAYEQYF. In DNA, the CDR3 is TGTGCCAGCTCACCACGGGGACAGGGGGCCTACGAGCAGTACTTC. The genes are TRBV18 and TRBJ2-7, with 11 positions matching TRBD1. CDR1 KGHSH and CDR2 LQKENI come from the germline V gene. CDR3 size: 15 residues. The ends lost 1 base at V and 2 bases at J; junction bases unmatched: 1. The full variable domain, its missing parts supplied by reference TRBV18 and TRBJ2-7, is NAGVMQNPRHLVRRRGQEARLRCSPMKGHSHVYWYRQLPEEGLKFMVYLQKENIIDESGMPKERFSAEFPKEGPSILRIQQVVRGDSAAYFCASSPRGQGAYEQYFGPGTRLTVT.

This chain connects TRBV4-1 to TRBJ2-1; 10 positions match TRBD1. Germline-derived CDR1 and CDR2 are MGHRA and YSYEKL. This CDR3 contains 14 residues. Unmatched junction bases numbered 3, after V lost 0 bases and J lost 10 bases. CDR3 in amino acids: CASSQEGQGSEQFF. CDR3 bases: TGCGCCAGCAGCCAAGAGGGACAGGGGAGCGAGCAGTTCTTC.

The chain links TRBV2 to TRBJ2-2, with D possibly being TRBD1 (6 bases). The V and J ends lost 5 bases and 5 bases respectively, with 12 bases between them. The CDR3 runs 14 residues. CDR1 SNHLY and CDR2 FYNNEI come from the germline V gene. In DNA form, the CDR3 reads TGTGCCAGCAGTCCCATGACAGGTACCGGGGAGCTGTTTTTT. As protein: CASSPMTGTGELFF.

V and J are TRBV27 and TRBJ1-2, with D possibly TRBD1 on 6 matching bases. With 2 bases removed from V and 0 bases from J, the gap between germline ends came to 19 bases. The germline gives CDR1 MNHEY, CDR2 SMNVEV (reference sequence). There are 18 residues in the CDR3. CDR3 DNA sequence: TGTGCCAGCAGTTTACTGACGCCGAGAAGGGGGTCTAACTATGGCTACACCTTC. This codes for CASSLLTPRRGSNYGYTF.

The rearrangement joins TRBV6-5 to TRBJ1-5; maybe TRBD1 (5 bases). Trimming left V 8 bases short and J 0 bases short, with 11 bases between. The V gene's germline CDR1 is MNHEY and CDR2 SVGAGI. The length of the CDR3 is 14 residues. In nucleotides, the CDR3 is TGTGCCAGCGACCATGGGGCTAGCAATCAGCCCCAGCATTTT. This translates into CASDHGASNQPQHF.

The chain couples TRBV29-1 to TRBJ1-2, with 10 bases aligning to TRBD1. The CDR3 sequence is 11 residues long. Per the germline V gene, CDR1 is SQVTM and CDR2 is ANQGSEA. The ends lost 8 bases at V and 7 bases at J; junction bases unmatched: 4. The chain's CDR3 is CSLGQGFGYTF. CDR3 coding DNA: TGCAGCCTGGGACAGGGGTTTGGCTACACCTTC.

This clone is a singleton in its sample. The chain uses TRBV27 and TRBJ1-2; no clear D gene. Trimming cost V 5 bases and J 4 bases, with 8 bases left between them. Per germline, CDR1 MNHEY and CDR2 SMNVEV (reference sequence). The CDR3 has 12 amino acids. CDR3 protein: CASSPDLYGYTF. CDR3 DNA sequence: TGTGCCAGCAGTCCCGACCTCTATGGCTACACCTTC.

This clone was detected only once. This chain links TRBV9 with TRBJ2-1; TRBD2 aligns across 9 bases. This CDR3 region has 12 residues. J lost 9 bases, V lost 5 bases, and 3 bases had no gene match. CDR1 is SGDLS, CDR2 YYNGEE, per germline. The CDR3, as DNA: TGTGCCAGCAGGCGGGAGGGAGGTGAGCAGTTCTTC. Translated, it gives CASRREGGEQFF.